This T cell receptor (beta chain) was retrieved from a study of T cell clonality in common variable immunodeficiency. V dropped 2 bases and J dropped 7 bases, with 9 bases sitting between them. This CDR3 region has 14 residues. Germline V lookup: CDR1 KGHSH, CDR2 LQKENI. Study findings and constraints: CVID patient heterogeneity limited repertoire-clinical complication correlations. CVID subjects shared fewer TCRbeta clones than healthy controls did. TCRbeta clonality was increased in CVID versus healthy controls.

This clone has ten or more counts. Its antigen is currently unknown. The read stops 3 residues short of the end of the CDR3; the missing end is completed from the germline J gene. The table came from immunoSEQ multiplex PCR; TCRdb's copy has only in-frame clones and leaves some out. Observed in the sample are some 64,000 clones, none of them singletons. The V gene is TRBV18, the J gene TRBJ1-6; D is perhaps TRBD1 (5 bases). The sequence was obtained from a person between 18 and 70 years old in good health. The sample was peripheral blood mononuclear cells. CDR3 DNA (partial): TGTGCCAGCTCACCAGGGTCAGGGAATTCACCC. This sequence encodes CASSPGSGNSP. The full CDR3 reads CASSPGSGNSPLHF.